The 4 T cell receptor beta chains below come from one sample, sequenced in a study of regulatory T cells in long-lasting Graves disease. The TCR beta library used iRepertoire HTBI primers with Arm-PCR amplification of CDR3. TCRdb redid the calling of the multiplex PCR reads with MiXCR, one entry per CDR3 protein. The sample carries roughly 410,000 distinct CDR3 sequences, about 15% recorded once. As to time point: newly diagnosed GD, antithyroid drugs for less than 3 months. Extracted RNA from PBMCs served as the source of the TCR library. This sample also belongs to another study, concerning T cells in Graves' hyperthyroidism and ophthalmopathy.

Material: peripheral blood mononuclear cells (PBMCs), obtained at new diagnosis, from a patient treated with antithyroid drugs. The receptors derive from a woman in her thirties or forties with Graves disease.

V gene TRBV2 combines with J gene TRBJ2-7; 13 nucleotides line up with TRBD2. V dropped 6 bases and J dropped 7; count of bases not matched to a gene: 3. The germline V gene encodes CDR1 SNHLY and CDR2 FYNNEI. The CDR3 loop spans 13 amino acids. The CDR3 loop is CASRGTSGTEQYF. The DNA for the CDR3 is TGTGCCAGCAGGGGGACTAGCGGGACTGAGCAGTACTTC. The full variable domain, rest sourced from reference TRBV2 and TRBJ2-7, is EPEVTQTPSHQVTQMGQEVILRCVPISNHLYFYWYRQILGQKVEFLVSFYNNEISEKSEIFDDQFSVERPDGSNFTLKIRSTKLEDSAMYFCASRGTSGTEQYFGPGTRLTVT.

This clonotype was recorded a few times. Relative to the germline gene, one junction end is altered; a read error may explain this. The CDR3 region is CASTVGFPGRLEPFF. DNA for the CDR3: TGTGCCAGCACCGTCGGGTTCCCAGGGAGGTTGGAGCCGTTCTTC. The chain couples TRBV6-1 to TRBJ2-1, with a weak D call TRBD2 (6 bases). Germline V gene data show CDR1 as MNHNS and CDR2 as SASEGT. This CDR3 is 15 amino acids long.

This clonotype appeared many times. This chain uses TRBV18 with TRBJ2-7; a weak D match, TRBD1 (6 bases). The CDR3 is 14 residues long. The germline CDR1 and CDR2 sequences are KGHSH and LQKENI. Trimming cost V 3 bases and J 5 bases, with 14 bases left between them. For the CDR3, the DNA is TGTGCCAGCTCACCCACCACAGGGAGTGACGAGCAGTACTTC. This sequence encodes CASSPTTGSDEQYF.

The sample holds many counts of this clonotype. In DNA form, the CDR3 reads TGTGCCAGCAGTTATGGGACGGCGGACAATGAGCAGTTCTTC. Translation: CASSYGTADNEQFF. The chain employs TRBV6-5 and TRBJ2-1; D might be TRBD1 or TRBD2, each matching 5 bases. Per germline, CDR1 MNHEY and CDR2 SVGAGI. Deletions cut 3 bases from V and 5 bases from J, with 11 bases between. The CDR3 has 14 amino acids.